This T cell receptor beta chain is drawn from a study of CD8 T cells in ankylosing spondylitis. This clonotype was detected only a few times. No antigen is known for it. CDR3 size: 19 residues. Libraries of TCR beta came from quantitative 5'-RACE with molecular barcodes. Via MiXCR, TCRdb re-called the 5' RACE reads, giving one row per CDR3 protein. The data contain about 360,000 distinct CDR3 sequences, approximately 22% of them seen just once; the ten biggest clones take up over 10%. Points from the study as a whole: Matched ankylosing spondylitis synovial fluid reportedly showed significant enrichment of disease-linked clones. Earlier literature documents some of the motif variants in reactive arthritis synovial fluid and blood. One TCR beta motif, made up of fewer than 10 highly homologous variants, appeared characteristic of ankylosing spondylitis blood.

The chain uses TRBV1 and TRBJ2-3; TRBD1 reflects the table's D call only, with no check against the DNA. TRBV1 is classified as a pseudogene. The sequence was obtained from a male donor with ankylosing spondylitis or in good health (not recorded which). The specimen was blood, either unsorted or a sorted T cell fraction (not recorded which). CDR3: CTSSRHRLAWGGCTDTQYF. The DNA of the CDR3 is TGCACCAGCAGCCGACACCGCCTAGCTTGGGGGGGCTGCACAGATACGCAGTATTTT.